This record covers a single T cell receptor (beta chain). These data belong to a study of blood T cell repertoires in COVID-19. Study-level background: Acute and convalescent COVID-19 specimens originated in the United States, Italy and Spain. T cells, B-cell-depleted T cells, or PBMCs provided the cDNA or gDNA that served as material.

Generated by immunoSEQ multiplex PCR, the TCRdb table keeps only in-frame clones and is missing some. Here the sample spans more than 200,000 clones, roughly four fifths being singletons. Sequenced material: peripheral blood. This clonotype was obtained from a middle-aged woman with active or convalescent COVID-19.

In nucleotides, the CDR3 is TGTGCCAGCAGCTTATCCGACGCGGGGGGCAATCAGCCCCAGCATTTT. Encoded protein: CASSLSDAGGNQPQHF. The rearrangement uses TRBV11-3 and TRBJ1-5, with D maybe TRBD1 (5 bases). This CDR3 contains 16 residues. The germline V and J ends were trimmed by 2 bases and 2 bases, with 13 bases remaining between them. Germline V gene sequence: CDR1 SGHNT, CDR2 YENEEA.